What follows are 19 T cell receptor beta chains derived from one specimen sequenced in a study of post-analysis software for immune sequencing data (dated by TCRdb to 2014 to 2015). Broader findings and caveats from the paper: Patients showed significantly higher frequencies than controls for a few TRBV segments, among them TRBV5-6, TRBV5-1 and TRBV20-1.

The protocol used for the library was PCR. Sequencer: Illumina HiSeq 2500. To reduce PCR and sequencing biases, unique molecular identifiers were incorporated into the TCR beta cDNA libraries. The public reads were reprocessed in TCRdb via fastp at Q25 and MiXCR, keeping in-frame beta chains. For every CDR3 protein sequence, its rows merge into one entry that carries the most common genes and DNA. In all, the sample holds 400,000 to 500,000 distinct CDR3 sequences, and 35% to 45% of those were seen once. Together, the top ten hold less than 8% of the sample. Their cognate antigens are unknown. Material for sequencing was blood. The receptors shown here come from a girl aged 2-9 years with multiple sclerosis.

There are a few counts of this clonotype. The chain links TRBV4-1 to TRBJ2-3; possibly TRBD2 for D (6 bases). Trimming pared 4 bases from V and 2 bases from J, leaving 16 bases between. CDR1 and CDR2 from the germline V gene are MGHRA and YSYEKL. The CDR3 covers 16 residues. The CDR3 coding sequence is TGCGCCAGCAGCCGCCAGCCGGGGGTCCCCACAGATACGCAGTATTTT. It encodes CASSRQPGVPTDTQYF.

This clonotype was detected only once. One end of the junction varies from germline; a read error may be responsible. The J gene is TRBJ2-3, the V gene TRBV7-9; 7 bases line up with TRBD2. Germline V gene sequence: CDR1 SEHNR, CDR2 FQNEAQ (reference sequence). The CDR3 sequence is 17 residues long. CDR3 DNA: TGTGCCAGCAGCCTAGCGGATATCCACCATAGCACAGATACGCAGTATTTT. This codes for CASSLADIHHSTDTQYF. Variable domain in full (rest from reference TRBV7-9 and TRBJ2-3): DTGVSQNPRHKITKRGQNVTFRCDPISEHNRLYWYRQTLGQGPEFLTYFQNEAQLEKSRLLSDRFSAERPKGSFSTLEIQRTEQGDSAMYLCASSLADIHHSTDTQYFGPGTRLTVL.

This clonotype showed up just a few times. The chain combines TRBV20-1 with TRBJ2-4, with D possibly matching TRBD1 (6 bases). The length of the CDR3 is 16 residues. The V and J ends lost 6 bases and 4 bases respectively, with 22 bases between them. CDR1 is DFQATT, CDR2 SNEGSKA, per germline (reference sequence). CDR3 protein: CSAPQSLTGQKNIQYF. Written as DNA, the CDR3 is TGCAGTGCCCCCCAATCCCTGACGGGACAAAAAAACATTCAGTACTTC.

This clonotype was recorded many times. DNA for the CDR3: TGCAGCGTGCTTCTAGCGGGAGTGGCAGATACGCAGTATTTT. Its translation: CSVLLAGVADTQYF. The chain combines TRBV29-1 with TRBJ2-3, with 10 nucleotides matching TRBD2. Germline V gene data show CDR1 as SQVTM and CDR2 as ANQGSEA. This CDR3 is built from 14 residues. Trimming removed 6 bases from V and 4 bases from J; junction bases left unmatched: 7.

The V gene is TRBV12-3 or TRBV12-4, the J gene TRBJ2-5; TRBD2 might be the D (5 bases). The CDR3 runs 12 residues. Deletions cut 6 bases from V and 5 bases from J, with 10 bases between. CDR3 in DNA: TGTGCCAGCAGAGGAGGTGGTGAGACCCAGTACTTC. Translation: CASRGGGETQYF.

The chain joins TRBV10-3 to TRBJ1-4, with D unclear. The CDR3 extends over 15 amino acids. With 2 bases removed from V and 5 bases from J, the gap between germline ends came to 12 bases. CDR1 is ENHRY, CDR2 SYGVKD, per germline. The CDR3 nucleotides are TGTGCCATCAGTGAGCGGTCCCCTACGAATGAAAAACTGTTTTTT. Its protein is CAISERSPTNEKLFF.

The genes are TRBV6-5 and TRBJ2-5; 8 nucleotides line up with TRBD2. Germline CDR1 is MNHEY and CDR2 is SVGAGI. The CDR3 runs 13 residues. V lost 5 bases to trimming and J lost 5 bases; unmatched junction nucleotides: 4. For the CDR3, the DNA is TGTGCCAGCAGTCGGGGGGGTGTGGAGACCCAGTACTTC. Protein product: CASSRGGVETQYF.

The rearrangement joins TRBV29-1 to TRBJ1-1; D remains unclear. This CDR3 has 11 amino acids. V was trimmed by 7 bases and J by 4 bases, leaving 10 bases between them. Looked up from germline, CDR1 is SQVTM and CDR2 is ANQGSEA. The CDR3 sequence is CSAQVLTEAFF. CDR3 DNA sequence: TGCAGCGCGCAGGTGCTCACTGAAGCTTTCTTT.

The chain combines TRBV19 with TRBJ2-5; D unclear. Between the trimmed V and J ends, which lost 3 bases and 4 bases, there was a span of 12 bases. The CDR3 is 14 residues long. Germline V lookup: CDR1 LNHDA, CDR2 SQIVND (reference sequence). The CDR3 loop reads CASSIPGAPETQYF. CDR3 nucleotides: TGTGCCAGTAGTATTCCGGGCGCCCCAGAGACCCAGTACTTC.

This clonotype was recorded only once. V usage is TRBV7-2 and J usage is TRBJ2-7, with TRBD2 as a possible D gene (5 bases). Trimming pared 5 bases from V and 7 bases from J, leaving 21 bases between. The germline CDR1 and CDR2 sequences are SGHTA and FQGNSA. The CDR3 extends over 15 amino acids. The CDR3 sequence: CASSASGTLLGEQYF. CDR3 bases: TGTGCCAGCAGCGCCAGCGGAACCCTCCTTGGAGAGCAGTACTTC. The whole variable domain, remainder taken from reference TRBV7-2 and TRBJ2-7, is GAGVSQSPSNKVTEKGKDVELRCDPISGHTALYWYRQSLGQGLEFLIYFQGNSAPDKSGLPSDRFSAERTGGSVSTLTIQRTQQEDSAVYLCASSASGTLLGEQYFGPGTRLTVT.

The chain has TRBV27 and TRBJ1-5, with a tentative D call TRBD1 (5 bases). CDR3 size: 16 residues. The V and J ends lost 5 bases and 0 bases respectively, with 14 bases between them. Germline V CDR1 and CDR2: MNHEY, SMNVEV (reference sequence). CDR3 in DNA: TGTGCCAGCAGTAGTACAGGATGGGTTAGCAATCAGCCCCAGCATTTT. Protein product: CASSSTGWVSNQPQHF.

The chain uses TRBV19 and TRBJ2-5; possibly TRBD1 or TRBD2 for D (5 bases each). The CDR3 extends over 14 amino acids. The germline CDR1 and CDR2 sequences are LNHDA and SQIVND (reference sequence). Trimming removed 2 bases from V and 5 bases from J, with 12 bases in between. The CDR3 sequence is CASSIHQGGETQYF. The CDR3 DNA reads as TGTGCCAGTAGTATACACCAGGGCGGGGAGACCCAGTACTTC.

This clonotype was observed a handful of times. The chain recombines TRBV6-2 or TRBV6-3 with TRBJ2-3; no clear D. Per the germline V gene, CDR1 is MNHEY and CDR2 is SVGEGT. V was cut by 2 bases and J by 10 bases, with 10 bases left in between. The CDR3 has 12 amino acids. CDR3 DNA sequence: TGTGCCAGCAGTTACCCCGAGAAAGCGCAGTATTTT. Protein product: CASSYPEKAQYF.

This chain links TRBV5-8 with TRBJ1-5; D is unresolved. V dropped 2 bases and J dropped 2 bases, with 8 bases sitting between them. Germline values: CDR1 SGHTS, CDR2 YDEGEE. The CDR3 spans 14 residues. The DNA of the CDR3 is TGTGCCAGCAGCTTACCAATTCGCAATCAGCCCCAGCATTTT. Protein product: CASSLPIRNQPQHF.

This clonotype was detected only a few times. The chain employs TRBV25-1 and TRBJ2-1; TRBD2 matches at 8 bases. The germline gives CDR1 MGHDK, CDR2 SYGVNS. The CDR3 covers 14 residues. The V and J ends lost 3 bases and 9 bases, in that order; junction bases with no gene match: 7. The CDR3 DNA reads TGTGCCAGCAGTGAGTACGCGGGAGGTCGTGAGCAGTTCTTC. Its translation is CASSEYAGGREQFF.

J is TRBJ1-3 and V is TRBV3-1; no clear D. Trimming stripped 1 base from V and 8 bases from J, with 12 bases between. CDR3 length: 14 amino acids. The germline CDR1 and CDR2 sequences are LGHDT and YNNKEL (reference sequence). The CDR3 region has the DNA TGTGCCAGCAGCCAAGGGACGGCCTTAGACACCATATATTTT. The encoded protein is CASSQGTALDTIYF.

This chain joins TRBV6-5 and TRBJ2-3; 7 bases match TRBD1. Germline lookup yields CDR1 MNHEY and CDR2 SVGAGI. The trim removed 0 bases at V and 2 bases at J, leaving 8 bases unmatched. The CDR3 is made up of 17 amino acids. The CDR3 sequence: CASSYSRDSSNTDTQYF. The CDR3 nucleotides are TGTGCCAGCAGTTACTCCCGGGACAGCTCCAACACAGATACGCAGTATTTT.

This chain uses TRBV3-1 with TRBJ2-7; D is undetermined. The CDR3 spans 13 residues. CDR1 is LGHDT and CDR2 is YNNKEL in the germline V gene (reference sequence). Between the trimmed V and J ends, which lost 3 bases and 4 bases, there was a span of 10 bases. Here the CDR3 DNA reads TGTGCCAGCAGCCACCGGAGCCGATACGAGCAGTACTTC. Translating gives CASSHRSRYEQYF.

This clonotype was seen a few times. The chain has TRBV5-1 and TRBJ2-1; D remains ambiguous. The CDR3 extends over 16 amino acids. Trimming pared 2 bases from V and 4 bases from J, leaving 16 bases between. CDR1 is SGHRS and CDR2 is YFSETQ in the germline V gene. Written as DNA, the CDR3 is TGCGCCAGCAGCTTCCGAACTCCAGTGGTGTACAATGAGCAGTTCTTC. It encodes CASSFRTPVVYNEQFF.